The rows below give T cell receptor beta chains drawn from one sample of a study of CD8 T cells in ankylosing spondylitis. MiXCR was run by TCRdb on the 5' RACE reads, yielding one entry per CDR3 protein. The sample lists about 440,000 distinct CDR3 sequences, approximately 17% occurring once. Input material: blood, either unsorted or a sorted T cell fraction (not recorded which). The source of these receptors is a male donor with ankylosing spondylitis. The CDR3 runs from the conserved cysteine through the conserved F or W. The order of the fields is J gene, clone size, V gene, D gene, CDR3 protein, CDR3 DNA. The D gene is left open where the match is weak. Expanded clones get a size class; other rows say once, few or many, or leave the size out.

TRBJ2-1	few	TRBV5-1	TRBD2	CASSPASGRSSYNEQFF	TGCGCCAGCAGTCCGGCTAGCGGGAGAAGCTCCTACAATGAGCAGTTCTTC
TRBJ2-2	-	TRBV24-1	TRBD1	CATMGQGDTGELFF	TGTGCCACCATGGGACAGGGGGACACCGGGGAGCTGTTTTTT
TRBJ2-1	many	TRBV24-1	TRBD1	CATSDRQGGFGQFF	TGTGCCACCAGTGACAGACAGGGGGGGTTTGGACAGTTCTTC
TRBJ2-5	-	TRBV28	TRBD1	CASSSTGGMMETQYF	TGTGCCAGCAGTTCCACAGGGGGGATGATGGAGACCCAGTACTTC
TRBJ2-3	once	TRBV20-1	TRBD2	CSATTSGSRSTDTQYF	TGCAGTGCTACGACTAGCGGGAGTCGGAGCACAGATACGCAGTATTTT
TRBJ1-5	-	TRBV18	-	CASSPQGPNQPQHF	TGTGCCAGCTCACCACAGGGACCCAATCAGCCCCAGCATTTT
TRBJ2-7	-	TRBV7-2	-	CASSLDVRGYEQYF	TGTGCCAGCAGCTTAGACGTCCGGGGCTACGAGCAGTACTTC
TRBJ2-2	few	TRBV11-2	-	CASRRPGLRRGNTGELFF	TGTGCCAGCAGACGCCCCGGGCTACGAAGGGGGAACACCGGGGAGCTGTTTTTT
TRBJ2-6	few	TRBV6-1	-	CASRPMGFSGANVLTF	TGTGCCAGCAGGCCCATGGGCTTCTCTGGGGCCAACGTCCTGACTTTC
TRBJ2-5	few	TRBV30	-	CAWSPRAPKGTWTQYF	TGTGCCTGGAGTCCACGGGCCCCAAAGGGAACCTGGACCCAGTACTTC
TRBJ1-5	-	TRBV28	TRBD1	CASTSSGTGIDQPQHF	TGTGCCAGCACTTCTTCCGGGACAGGCATCGATCAGCCCCAGCATTTT
TRBJ1-5	few	TRBV12-3/TRBV12-4	-	CASSLGLQHQPQHF	TGTGCCAGCAGTTTAGGACTTCAGCATCAGCCCCAGCATTTT
TRBJ2-1	-	TRBV6-5	-	CASSFPYRVGTPNEQFF	TGTGCCAGCAGTTTCCCCTATCGCGTCGGGACACCCAATGAGCAGTTCTTC
TRBJ2-1	-	TRBV11-2	TRBD1	CASSFSRGNEQFF	TGTGCCAGCAGCTTCAGCAGGGGGAATGAGCAGTTCTTC
TRBJ2-2	-	TRBV12-3/TRBV12-4	-	CASNLPEGQSLNTGELFF	TGTGCCAGCAACCTACCCGAGGGCCAGAGCCTAAACACCGGGGAGCTGTTTTTT
TRBJ1-4	-	TRBV18	TRBD1	CASSPERGQGKLFF	TGTGCCAGCTCACCAGAAAGGGGGCAGGGAAAACTGTTTTTT
TRBJ1-2	-	TRBV5-5	-	CASSLLGGPSNYGYTF	TGTGCCAGCAGCTTGCTGGGCGGCCCCTCGAACTATGGCTACACCTTC
TRBJ2-3	-	TRBV3-1	-	CASSHIRRTDTQYF	TGTGCCAGCAGCCATATCCGGAGGACAGATACGCAGTATTTT
TRBJ2-2	few	TRBV6-1	-	CASSPSRVSTGELFF	TGTGCCAGCAGTCCTTCCAGGGTCAGCACCGGGGAGCTGTTTTTT
TRBJ1-2	few	TRBV5-1	TRBD1	CASSLAVGQGAYGYTF	TGCGCCAGCAGCTTGGCCGTAGGACAGGGGGCCTATGGCTACACCTTC
TRBJ2-1	few	TRBV27	-	CASSFRGKGNEQFF	TGTGCCAGCAGTTTTCGCGGGAAGGGCAATGAGCAGTTCTTC
TRBJ1-3	few	TRBV5-1	-	CASTRGEGPGNTIYF	TGCGCCAGCACCAGGGGAGAAGGGCCTGGAAACACCATATATTTT
TRBJ1-2	few	TRBV7-9	-	CASSFLGGSLVGGYTF	TGTGCCAGCAGCTTCCTCGGCGGCAGCCTCGTTGGTGGCTACACCTTC
TRBJ2-7	few	TRBV3-1	TRBD1	CASSQDRRQGSTFDYEQYF	TGTGCCAGCAGCCAAGATCGTAGACAGGGTAGTACTTTTGACTACGAGCAGTACTTC
TRBJ2-1	few	TRBV14	-	CASSPLLAVRLEQFF	TGTGCCAGCAGCCCGTTATTAGCGGTTCGGCTGGAGCAGTTCTTC
TRBJ2-2	-	TRBV27	TRBD2	CASSNPSGVNTGELFF	TGTGCCAGCAGCAACCCTAGCGGGGTGAACACCGGGGAGCTGTTTTTT
TRBJ2-7	few	TRBV20-1	-	CSARGPEYEQYF	TGCAGTGCTAGAGGGCCTGAGTACGAGCAGTACTTC
TRBJ1-1	few	TRBV24-1	TRBD1	CATVDRDSAEAFF	TGTGCCACCGTCGACAGGGATAGCGCTGAAGCTTTCTTT
TRBJ2-1	many	TRBV12-3/TRBV12-4	TRBD2	CASARTSGKYNEQFF	TGTGCCAGCGCGAGGACTAGCGGAAAGTACAATGAGCAGTTCTTC
TRBJ2-7	few	TRBV10-1	-	CASSESVGRNYEQYF	TGCGCCAGCAGTGAGTCGGTAGGGAGAAACTACGAGCAGTACTTC
TRBJ2-1	-	TRBV4-3	-	CASSQEGRAGGEQFF	TGCGCCAGCAGCCAGGAGGGGCGGGCCGGGGGTGAGCAGTTCTTC
TRBJ2-7	-	TRBV12-3/TRBV12-4	-	CASSFGPREDTYEQYF	TGTGCCAGCAGTTTTGGTCCTCGTGAGGACACCTACGAGCAGTACTTC